The 10 T cell receptor beta chains presented below share a single source sample, sequenced in a study of regulatory T cells in long-lasting Graves disease. Arm-PCR with iRepertoire HTBI primers amplified the CDR3 regions for these TCR beta libraries. TCRdb reanalysed the multiplex PCR reads using MiXCR and keeps one entry per CDR3 protein. The sample lists 550,000 to 650,000 distinct CDR3 sequences, 15% to 20% occurring once. The time point was: newly diagnosed GD, antithyroid drugs for less than 3 months. Extracted RNA from PBMCs served as the source of the TCR library. The same sample was also studied in work on T cells in Graves' hyperthyroidism and ophthalmopathy.

The sample in question was peripheral blood mononuclear cells (PBMCs), obtained at new diagnosis, from a patient treated with antithyroid drugs. Source of these receptors: a man younger than 35 with Graves disease.

The genes are TRBV13 and TRBJ1-2; D is perhaps TRBD1 (5 bases). From germline, CDR1 is PRHDT and CDR2 FYEKMQ (reference sequence). This CDR3 spans 16 amino acids. V lost 5 bases and J 2 bases, leaving 18 bases between the germline ends. As DNA, the CDR3 is TGTGCCAGCAGCCAACCAGGGCAGGGCGGGAACTATGGCTACACCTTC. This gives the protein CASSQPGQGGNYGYTF.

Concerning this clonotype itself: Just one base apart from a much larger clone, this may be a read error. The J gene is TRBJ2-7, the V gene TRBV27; a possible D gene is TRBD1 (5 bases). Trimming pared 5 bases from V and 0 bases from J, leaving 8 bases between. Germline CDR1 and CDR2: MNHEY and SMNVEV (reference sequence). The CDR3 loop spans 13 amino acids. CDR3 DNA sequence: TGTGCCAGCAGTCGACAGCGCTCCTACGAGCAGTACTTC. It encodes CASSRQRSYEQYF.

This clonotype was seen many times. The rearrangement links TRBV12-3 or TRBV12-4 to TRBJ1-6, with D possibly being TRBD1 (5 bases). Between the trimmed V and J ends, which lost 5 bases and 3 bases, there was a span of 11 bases. This CDR3 comprises 15 residues. CDR3 protein: CASSDDSGYNSPLHF. The DNA for the CDR3 is TGTGCCAGCAGTGATGACAGTGGCTATAATTCACCCCTCCACTTT.

The rearrangement joins TRBV5-4 to TRBJ2-1, with D maybe TRBD2 (6 bases). Trimming pared 4 bases from V and 8 bases from J, leaving 13 bases between. The CDR3 runs 13 residues. CDR1 and CDR2 from the germline V gene are SGHNT and YYREEE (reference sequence). This CDR3 reads CASSETGGDEQFF. The CDR3 DNA is TGTGCCAGCAGCGAGACTGGAGGGGATGAGCAGTTCTTC.

CDR3 sequence reads: CASSPTDNSYEQYF. CDR3 DNA: TGTGCCAGCTCACCGACGGATAACTCCTACGAGCAGTACTTC. The chain carries TRBV18 and TRBJ2-7; D unresolved. The CDR3 has 14 residues. V shed 3 bases and J shed 0 bases, with 9 bases lying between them. Per the germline V gene, CDR1 is KGHSH and CDR2 is LQKENI.

V usage is TRBV5-6 and J usage is TRBJ2-3; 8 bases are a match to TRBD1. The germline gives CDR1 SGHDT, CDR2 YYEEEE. The CDR3 totals 14 residues. The junction had 12 bases not matched to a gene; V was cut back by 6 bases and J by 9 bases. This chain's CDR3 is CASTPDRVSITQYF. As DNA, the CDR3 is TGTGCCAGCACCCCGGACAGGGTGAGCATCACGCAGTATTTT.

The V and J genes are TRBV28 and TRBJ1-1; D ambiguous. This CDR3 spans 13 amino acids. Germline CDR1 is MDHEN and CDR2 is SYDVKM. V shed 6 bases and J shed 5 bases, with 13 bases lying between them. CDR3 residues: CASRTGRETEAFF. In nucleotides, the CDR3 is TGTGCCAGCAGGACGGGGAGAGAGACTGAAGCTTTCTTT.

At least ten counts were recorded for this clonotype. The chain joins TRBV11-2 to TRBJ2-7, with 8 bases lining up with TRBD1. The CDR3 has 17 amino acids. Germline-derived CDR1 and CDR2 are SGHAT and FQNNGV. V shed 1 base and J 4 bases; nucleotides not matched to a gene: 12. As DNA, the CDR3 is TGTGCCAGCAGCTTAGCTCTCCGGGACAGGTTGTCGTACGAGCAGTACTTC. Translation: CASSLALRDRLSYEQYF.

This clonotype was observed a handful of times. The rearrangement links TRBV18 to TRBJ2-7; D call uncertain. The V end lost 3 bases, the J end lost 5 bases, and 14 bases lay between the germline ends. Looked up from germline, CDR1 is KGHSH and CDR2 is LQKENI. There are 14 residues in the CDR3. As DNA, the CDR3 is TGTGCCAGCTCACCCTCACGGTCCGGCCACGAGCAGTACTTC. Amino acid sequence: CASSPSRSGHEQYF.

This clonotype has ten or more counts. The rearrangement joins TRBV28 to TRBJ1-5; no clear D. Germline lookup yields CDR1 MDHEN and CDR2 SYDVKM. CDR3 size: 14 residues. The V end lost 3 bases, the J end lost 3 bases, and 9 bases lay between the germline ends. The CDR3 nucleotides are TGTGCCAGCAGTTTCAGACCTAACAATCAGCCCCAGCATTTT. This sequence encodes CASSFRPNNQPQHF.